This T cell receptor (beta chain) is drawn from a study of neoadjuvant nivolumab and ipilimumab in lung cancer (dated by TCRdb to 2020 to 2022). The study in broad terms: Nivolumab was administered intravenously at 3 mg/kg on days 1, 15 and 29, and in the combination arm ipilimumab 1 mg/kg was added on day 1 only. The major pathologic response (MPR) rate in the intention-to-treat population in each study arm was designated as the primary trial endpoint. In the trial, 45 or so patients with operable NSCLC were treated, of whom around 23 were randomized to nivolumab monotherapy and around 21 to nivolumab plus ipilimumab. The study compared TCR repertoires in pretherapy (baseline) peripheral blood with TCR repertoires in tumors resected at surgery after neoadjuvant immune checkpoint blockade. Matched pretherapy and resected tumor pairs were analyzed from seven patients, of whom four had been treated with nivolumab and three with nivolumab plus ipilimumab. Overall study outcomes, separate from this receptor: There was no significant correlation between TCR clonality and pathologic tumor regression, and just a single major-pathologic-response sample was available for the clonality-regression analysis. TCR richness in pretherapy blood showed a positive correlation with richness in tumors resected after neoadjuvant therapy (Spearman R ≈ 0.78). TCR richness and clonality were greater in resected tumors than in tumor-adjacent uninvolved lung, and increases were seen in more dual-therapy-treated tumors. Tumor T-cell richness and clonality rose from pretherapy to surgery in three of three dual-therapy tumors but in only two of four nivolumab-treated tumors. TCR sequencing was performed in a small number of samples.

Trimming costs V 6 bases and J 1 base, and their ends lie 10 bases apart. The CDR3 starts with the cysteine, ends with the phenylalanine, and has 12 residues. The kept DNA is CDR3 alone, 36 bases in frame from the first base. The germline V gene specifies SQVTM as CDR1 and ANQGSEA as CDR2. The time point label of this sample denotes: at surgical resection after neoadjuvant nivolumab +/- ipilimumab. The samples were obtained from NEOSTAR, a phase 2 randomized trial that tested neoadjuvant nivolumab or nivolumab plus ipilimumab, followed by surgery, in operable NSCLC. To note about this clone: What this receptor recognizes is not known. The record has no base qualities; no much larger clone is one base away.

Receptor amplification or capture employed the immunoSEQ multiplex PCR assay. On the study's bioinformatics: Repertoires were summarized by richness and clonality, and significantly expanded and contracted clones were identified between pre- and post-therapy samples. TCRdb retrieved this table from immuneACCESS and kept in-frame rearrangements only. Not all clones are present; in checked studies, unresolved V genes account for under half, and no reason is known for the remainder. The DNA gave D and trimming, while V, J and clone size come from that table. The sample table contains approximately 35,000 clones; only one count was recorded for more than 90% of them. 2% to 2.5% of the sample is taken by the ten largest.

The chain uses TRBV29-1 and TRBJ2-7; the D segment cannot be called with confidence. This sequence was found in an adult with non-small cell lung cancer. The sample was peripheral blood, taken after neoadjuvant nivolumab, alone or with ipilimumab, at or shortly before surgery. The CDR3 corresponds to CSVKISSYEQYF. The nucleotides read TGCAGCGTCAAAATCTCGTCCTACGAGCAGTACTTC.